This record looks at one T cell receptor beta chain sequence and its context. Its antigen is not identified. The record originates from a study of T cell repertoires and HLA-DP antigens. Germline V gene lookup returns CDR1 SGHDN and CDR2 FVKESK. Trimming removed 1 base at V and 7 bases at J, with 13 bases between. The CDR3 covers 14 residues. The PCR primers covered 54 TRBV and 13 TRBJ segments. Repertoires were generated with immunoSEQ multiplex PCR, while TCRdb's copy carries only in-frame clones and drops some. Of approximately 100,000 clones listed, 86% are singletons. The chain links TRBV14 to TRBJ1-2; D is uncertain. Input material: CD4+ T cells from PBMCs. The source of this sequence is a man aged 50-59 years in good health and CMV-seronegative. The DNA of the CDR3 is TGTGCCAGCAGCCAAGGGTTGGCAGTCTCTGGCTACACCTTC. This codes for CASSQGLAVSGYTF. Full variable domain (outside the CDR3, taken from reference TRBV14 and TRBJ1-2): EAGVTQFPSHSVIEKGQTVTLRCDPISGHDNLYWYRRVMGKEIKFLLHFVKESKQDESGMPNNRFLAERTGGTYSTLKVQPAELEDSGVYFCASSQGLAVSGYTFGSGTRLTVV.